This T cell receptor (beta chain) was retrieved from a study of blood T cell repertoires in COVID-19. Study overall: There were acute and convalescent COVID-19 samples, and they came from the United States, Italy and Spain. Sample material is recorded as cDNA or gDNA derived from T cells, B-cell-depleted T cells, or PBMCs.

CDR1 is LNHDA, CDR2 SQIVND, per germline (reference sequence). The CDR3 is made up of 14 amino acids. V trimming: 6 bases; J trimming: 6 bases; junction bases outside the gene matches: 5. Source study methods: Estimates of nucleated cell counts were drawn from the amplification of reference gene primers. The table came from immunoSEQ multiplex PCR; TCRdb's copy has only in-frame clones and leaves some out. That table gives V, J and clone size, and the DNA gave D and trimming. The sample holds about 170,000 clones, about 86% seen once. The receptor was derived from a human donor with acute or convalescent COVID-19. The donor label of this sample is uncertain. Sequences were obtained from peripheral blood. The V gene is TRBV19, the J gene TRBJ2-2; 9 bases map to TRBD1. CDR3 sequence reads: CASRGTGRAGELFF. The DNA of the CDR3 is TGTGCCAGTAGGGGGACAGGGCGGGCCGGGGAGCTGTTTTTT.